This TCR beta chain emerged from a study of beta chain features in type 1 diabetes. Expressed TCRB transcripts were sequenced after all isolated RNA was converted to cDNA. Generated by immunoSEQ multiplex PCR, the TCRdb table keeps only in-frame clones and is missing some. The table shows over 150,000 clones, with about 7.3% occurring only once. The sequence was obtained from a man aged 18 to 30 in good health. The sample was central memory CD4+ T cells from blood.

The CDR3 loop is CASIRGARTGELFF. DNA for the CDR3: TGTGCCAGCATCCGGGGGGCCAGGACCGGGGAGCTGTTTTTT. V is TRBV7-9 and J is TRBJ2-2, with a tentative D call TRBD2 (7 bases). Trimming stripped 7 bases from V and 5 bases from J, with 14 bases between. CDR3 size: 14 residues. Looked up from germline, CDR1 is SEHNR and CDR2 is FQNEAQ (reference sequence).